This T cell receptor beta chain originates from a study of CD8+ T cells in alopecia areata. Study-wide results and caveats: Within the top 100, expanded CD8+ clones significantly decreased with tofacitinib, as did scalp clonality. Many expanded lesional clones persisted during tofacitinib (in both scalp and blood).

This CDR3 has 13 amino acids. V lost 4 bases and J lost 3, with 11 bases in between. Germline V gives CDR1 SGDLS, CDR2 YYNGEE. The treatment denotes: oral pan-JAK inhibitor, 5-10 mg twice daily. Investigators isolated RNA and reverse transcribed it into cDNA to act as the sequencing template. Assay used: immunoSEQ multiplex PCR; TCRdb lists only in-frame clones, some missing. This sample has about 92,000 clones, with 44% found just once. This clone came up once. No antigen is known for it. The sequence came from a human donor with alopecia areata. This specimen consisted of CD8+ T cells sorted from blood, obtained at week 24, from a patient treated with tofacitinib. This chain links TRBV9 with TRBJ2-7, with D unclear. Here the CDR3 reads CASSRGPGYEQYF. The CDR3 DNA reads as TGTGCCAGCAGCCGCGGTCCGGGCTACGAGCAGTACTTC.